Detailed here is one T cell receptor (beta chain). Its antigen is not yet known. One end of the junction is discordant with germline, which a read error may explain. Receptor libraries were prepared by the immunoSEQ multiplex PCR assay. Rearranged TCR beta chain sequences were amplified using the hsTCRB Kit according to the manufacturer's protocol. Sequencing of TCRB libraries was carried out on an Illumina MiSeq. The paper's processing steps were these. The kit vendor's proprietary platform handled demultiplexing, trimming and gene mapping. TCRdb carries this immuneACCESS record with in-frame sequences only. Its versions omit some clonotypes, under half of them owing to an unresolved V gene in the studies checked, with the rest unexplained. The V and J calls and clone size are taken from that table; D and trimming were inferred from the DNA. Here the sample has tens of thousands of clones; about 81% occur a single time. The ten largest clones represent around 8.4% of the sample.

CDR1 and CDR2 are drawn from the germline V gene: SNHLY, FYNNEI. The CDR3 has 11 amino acids, counting the end cysteine and phenylalanine. CDR3 DNA is the only sequence kept; it has 33 bases, read in frame from the first base. This sample is drawn from a study of a mutant IDH1 vaccine in newly diagnosed glioma (TCRdb year 2021). Describing the broader study: Eight vaccinations were administered to patients in weeks 1, 3, 5, 7, 11, 15, 19 and 23, corresponding to visits V03 through V10. Vaccination was initiated 4-6 weeks after radiotherapy alone, or concurrently with temozolomide cycles in the chemotherapy-containing groups. Before enrollment, patients had received standard therapy of radiotherapy alone, temozolomide alone, or radiochemotherapy with temozolomide; most received the combination. Of the 32 patients who were treated, about 60% were male and about 40% were female, and the mean age was about 37 years. For exploratory analyses, longitudinal TCRB deep sequencing was carried out in some 25 treated patients wherever samples were available. Peripheral blood was drawn at six visits: V03 (baseline), V05, V07, V10, V12 and V13. Results and caveats for the whole study, not just this receptor: No apparent relationship was observed between pseudoprogression and alterations in the top peripheral T cell clonotypes detected by TCRB sequencing. Across multiple MHC alleles, vaccine-induced immune responses were seen in approximately 93% of patients. Selection of PBMC samples for TCRB deep sequencing was based on availability. It was noted by the authors that analyses of patient blood samples could not be reproduced owing to sample limitations.

The time point label of this sample denotes: week 23, last vaccination. Each vaccine dose was 300 ug of a 20-mer mutant IDH1 peptide in Montanide, given subcutaneously with topical imiquimod. Donors had newly diagnosed WHO grade 3 or 4 IDH1-mutant astrocytomas with loss of nuclear ATRX. The samples were drawn from NOA16, a multicentre, single-arm, open-label phase I trial in Germany that tested a mutant IDH1 peptide vaccine in humans for the first time. Genomic DNA for TCRB sequencing was isolated from EDTA blood with the DNeasy Blood and Tissue Kit. The clonotype comes from a woman between 35 and 50 years old with glioma. Some clones in this sample may be carry-over from other donors' samples. The sample consisted of PBMCs, taken from a glioma patient whose treatment included an IDH1 peptide vaccine. The receptor chain draws on TRBV2 and TRBJ2-7; no D gene is confidently identified. The CDR3 protein is CASREVHEQYF. The DNA sequence is TGTGCCAGCAGAGAAGTACACGAGCAGTACTTC.